These 19 T cell receptor beta chains came from one sample sequenced in a study of human T cells and chemical hapten exposure (dated by TCRdb to the early 2020s). To prepare the library, RACE was applied. TCRdb lists the instrument as NextSeq 500. The public reads were quality trimmed at Q25 with fastp and then assembled into clones with MiXCR by TCRdb, keeping productive beta chains. For every CDR3 protein sequence, its rows merge into one entry that carries the most common genes and DNA. Present in this sample are 150,000 to 200,000 distinct CDR3 sequences, about 25% of which were seen just once. Jointly, the top ten make up 2% to 2.5% of the sample. The sample's time point label, decoded: patch test 3, about 24 weeks after DPC sensitization. Interpreted using the paper, the treatment or condition label stands for: therapeutic diphenylcyclopropenone sensitization with weekly scalp DPC. The specimen was whole blood, collected in connection with sensitization to the hapten diphenylcyclopropenone (DPC). The receptors here all came from a woman in her thirties or forties with alopecia areata. Some clones in this sample may be carry-over from other donors' samples.

V usage is TRBV4-2 and J usage is TRBJ2-3; D is uncertain. The CDR3 runs 13 residues. Trimming shortened V by 3 bases and J by 4 bases, and 8 bases separated the two germline ends. Per germline, CDR1 LGHNA and CDR2 YNFKEQ. Here the CDR3 reads CASSHGVADTQYF. As DNA, the CDR3 is TGTGCCAGCAGCCATGGGGTCGCAGATACGCAGTATTTT.

This clonotype came up a few times. V usage is TRBV7-2 and J usage is TRBJ2-2, with unresolved D. Germline V gene lookup returns CDR1 SGHTA and CDR2 FQGNSA. The CDR3 loop spans 14 amino acids. Trimming took off 5 bases at V and 6 bases at J, with 13 bases between the two ends. CDR3 nucleotides: TGTGCCAGCAGCCCTGCCGTTGGGTCCGGGGAGCTGTTTTTT. Translating gives CASSPAVGSGELFF.

The genes are TRBV12-3 or TRBV12-4 and TRBJ1-2, with 12 bases lining up with TRBD1. This CDR3 spans 15 amino acids. Trimming at V came to 6 bases and at J to 4 bases, leaving 6 bases not matched to a gene. CDR3 sequence: CASRPGQGAFYGYTF. Here the CDR3 DNA reads TGTGCCAGCAGACCGGGACAGGGGGCGTTCTATGGCTACACCTTC.

This clonotype was observed at least ten times. The V gene is TRBV29-1, the J gene TRBJ2-3, with 10 bases fitting TRBD2. Germline V lookup: CDR1 SQVTM, CDR2 ANQGSEA. V was pared by 5 bases and J by 2 bases, with 7 bases of the junction left unmatched. This CDR3 spans 15 amino acids. CDR3 sequence: CSVRRTSGTTDTQYF. In nucleotides, the CDR3 is TGCAGCGTTCGGAGAACTAGCGGGACCACAGATACGCAGTATTTT.

This chain uses TRBV12-3 or TRBV12-4 with TRBJ2-7; D ambiguous. V lost 5 bases to trimming and J lost 2 bases, with 13 bases between them. The CDR3 runs to 14 residues. The CDR3 DNA reads as TGTGCCAGCAGTCAGGATTGGGGTGCCTACGAGCAGTACTTC. It codes for CASSQDWGAYEQYF.

This clonotype has only a few counts. The rearrangement joins TRBV5-5 to TRBJ2-7; 8 nucleotides agree with TRBD2. CDR1 and CDR2 (germline): SGHKS, YYEKEE (reference sequence). Germline trimming cut 3 bases from V and 5 bases from J; bases unmatched to any gene: 16. The CDR3 loop spans 17 amino acids. The CDR3 DNA sequence: TGTGCCAGCAGCTCCTGGTGGTCGGAAAGCGGGAGTAACGAGCAGTACTTC. It yields the protein CASSSWWSESGSNEQYF.

This clonotype showed up just once. The gene calls are TRBV9 and TRBJ2-4, with TRBD2 matching over 8 bases. Germline CDR1 and CDR2: SGDLS and YYNGEE. This CDR3 contains 15 residues. With 3 bases clipped from V and 5 bases from J, the junction kept 7 bases outside the gene matches. CDR3 DNA sequence: TGTGCCAGCAGCGGAAGGACTAGCTGGGAAAACATTCAGTACTTC. This gives the protein CASSGRTSWENIQYF.

V and J are TRBV5-1 and TRBJ2-5, with TRBD2 identical over 8 bases. There are 16 residues in the CDR3. Germline V gene lookup returns CDR1 SGHRS and CDR2 YFSETQ. The V gene end was trimmed by 0 bases and the J gene end by 4 bases; junction bases not matched to a gene: 8. CDR3 residues: CASSLGLLADGETQYF. CDR3 nucleotides: TGCGCCAGCAGCTTGGGTTTACTAGCGGATGGAGAGACCCAGTACTTC.

V usage is TRBV7-2 and J usage is TRBJ2-7; TRBD2 matches at 14 bases. CDR1 and CDR2 (germline): SGHTA, FQGNSA. The CDR3 has 16 residues. The J segment lost 7 bases and the V segment lost 6 bases, leaving 11 bases of the junction unmatched. In nucleotides, the CDR3 is TGTGCCAGCAGTTATCAATTGGGACTAGCGGGAGATGAGCAGTACTTC. Encoded protein: CASSYQLGLAGDEQYF.

This clonotype was observed a few times. This sequence joins TRBV6-5 and TRBJ1-5, with TRBD1 matching over 7 bases. Germline V gene data show CDR1 as MNHEY and CDR2 as SVGAGI. V lost 6 bases, J lost 6 bases, and 8 bases stayed unmatched. This CDR3 has 14 amino acids. The CDR3 DNA sequence: TGTGCCAGCAGAGACAGGGAGATGGGTCAGCCCCAGCATTTT. This gives the protein CASRDREMGQPQHF.

This clonotype occurred a few times. The V and J genes are TRBV4-3 and TRBJ2-5, with a tentative D call TRBD1 (5 bases). V was clipped by 1 base and J by 1 base, with 13 bases between them. CDR3 size: 16 residues. Per the germline V gene, CDR1 is LGHNA and CDR2 is YSLEER. The CDR3 spells CASSQAPAGRQETQYF. The CDR3 DNA reads TGCGCCAGCAGCCAAGCCCCGGCAGGGCGCCAAGAGACCCAGTACTTC.

This clonotype has more than one count but fewer than ten. The germline gene is not matched at one end of the junction; a read error may be the cause. The CDR3 here is CASSLGPRTGEHF. CDR3 nucleotides: TGTGCCAGCAGCTTGGGCCCTCGTACAGGGGAGCACTTC. The chain is built from TRBV7-9 and TRBJ2-7; 7 positions match TRBD1. Germline CDR1 SEHNR, CDR2 FQNEAQ (reference sequence). This CDR3 has 13 residues.

The V and J genes are TRBV5-1 and TRBJ2-3; the match to TRBD1 covers 10 bases. Germline loops: CDR1 SGHRS, CDR2 YFSETQ. Trimming cost V 0 bases and J 6 bases; bases outside gene matches: 4. CDR3 size: 15 residues. CDR3: CASSLGQGAVDTQYF. The CDR3, as DNA: TGCGCCAGCAGCTTGGGACAGGGGGCGGTGGATACGCAGTATTTT.

This clonotype was recorded a few times. This chain uses TRBV20-1 with TRBJ2-7, with 11 bases aligning to TRBD2. Germline-derived CDR1 and CDR2 are DFQATT and SNEGSKA (reference sequence). The CDR3 totals 16 residues. The V segment lost 0 bases and the J segment 1 base; nucleotides outside the gene matches: 5. The DNA of the CDR3 is TGCAGTGCTAGAGATCCTGGACTAGCGGGTTCCTACGAGCAGTACTTC. It yields the protein CSARDPGLAGSYEQYF.

This rearrangement joins TRBV18 to TRBJ2-3; 8 nucleotides align to TRBD1. There are 16 residues in the CDR3. V trimming: 5 bases; J trimming: 0 bases; junction bases outside the gene matches: 7. Germline V gene sequence: CDR1 KGHSH, CDR2 LQKENI. The CDR3 coding sequence is TGTGCCAGCTCAACGAGACAGGGGACTAGCACAGATACGCAGTATTTT. It encodes CASSTRQGTSTDTQYF.

The rearrangement joins TRBV20-1 to TRBJ2-1; 14 bases are a match to TRBD2. V shed 0 bases, J shed 9 bases, and the junction held 7 bases outside the gene matches. The CDR3 runs 16 residues. Germline values: CDR1 DFQATT, CDR2 SNEGSKA (reference sequence). CDR3 coding DNA: TGCAGTGCTAGAGAGGGGACTAGCGGGAGAGGAGGTGAGCAGTTCTTC. Its translation: CSAREGTSGRGGEQFF.

The sample holds a few counts of this clonotype. The chain combines TRBV7-2 with TRBJ2-5; 8 bases fit TRBD1. The CDR3 runs to 13 residues. After removal of 5 bases from V and 9 bases from J, the junction contained 8 bases not matched to a gene. The germline V gene has CDR1 SGHTA and CDR2 FQGNSA. The CDR3: CASSTDREMAQYF. In nucleotides, the CDR3 is TGTGCCAGCAGCACGGACAGGGAGATGGCCCAGTACTTC.

The J gene is TRBJ1-1, the V gene TRBV4-3; D gene uncertain. This CDR3 is built from 13 residues. V shed 1 base and J shed 5 bases, with 8 bases lying between them. Germline CDR1 reads LGHNA; CDR2 reads YSLEER. This CDR3 is CASSQVWGTEAFF. DNA for the CDR3: TGCGCCAGCAGCCAAGTCTGGGGTACTGAAGCTTTCTTT.

The chain couples TRBV7-2 to TRBJ2-1; D may be TRBD2 (5 bases). This CDR3 contains 13 residues. Trimming took off 1 base at V and 10 bases at J, with 11 bases between the two ends. Germline V gives CDR1 SGHTA, CDR2 FQGNSA. The CDR3 reads CASSLGGSAEQFF. The CDR3 nucleotides read TGTGCCAGCAGCTTAGGCGGTAGCGCGGAGCAGTTCTTC.